The 25 T cell receptor beta chains in this list originate from one sample, sequenced in a study of cytomegalovirus exposure and HLA in healthy donors. Amplification used 60 Vbeta primers and 13 Jbeta primers. Clones were sequenced by immunoSEQ multiplex PCR, and TCRdb holds only the in-frame ones, with some missing. Of about 75,000 clones in the sample, approximately 82% are singletons; the top ten hold 18%. Sample: PBMCs. Every receptor here comes from a man between 65 and 85 years old in good health and CMV-seropositive.

The chain joins TRBV25-1 to TRBJ2-7; 7 nucleotides line up with TRBD1. The germline V gene encodes CDR1 MGHDK and CDR2 SYGVNS. CDR3 length equals 15 residues. The junction had 7 bases not matched to a gene; V was cut back by 4 bases and J by 1 base. CDR3 nucleotides: TGTGCCAGCAGTGGTGTAGGGGGCGCTTCCTACGAGCAGTACTTC. Translated: CASSGVGGASYEQYF.

The J gene is TRBJ2-3, the V gene TRBV6-6, with 7 nucleotides matching TRBD1. The CDR3 is made up of 16 amino acids. The germline CDR1 and CDR2 sequences are MNHNY and SVGAGI (reference sequence). J lost 2 bases, V lost 5 bases, and 10 bases had no gene match. CDR3 protein: CASSLGTAGNTDTQYF. CDR3 nucleotide sequence: TGTGCCAGCAGTCTCGGGACAGCCGGGAACACAGATACGCAGTATTTT.

This clone was recorded once. The chain joins TRBV10-1 to TRBJ1-1, with TRBD1 matching over 8 bases. The trim removed 4 bases at V and 5 bases at J, leaving 6 bases unmatched. This CDR3 contains 14 residues. The V gene's germline CDR1 is WNHNN and CDR2 SYGVQD (reference sequence). The CDR3 sequence is CASSAGQGRTEAFF. DNA of the CDR3: TGCGCCAGCAGTGCTGGACAGGGAAGAACTGAAGCTTTCTTT.

The chain carries TRBV9 and TRBJ2-7; 7 bases match TRBD1. Losses at the gene ends were 0 bases for V and 3 bases for J; bases not matched to a gene: 6. CDR3 length equals 15 residues. Germline assignment: CDR1 SGDLS and CDR2 YYNGEE. This CDR3 is CASSVGQGNGYEQYF. DNA of the CDR3: TGTGCCAGCAGCGTAGGACAGGGAAACGGCTACGAGCAGTACTTC.

The rearrangement uses TRBV30 and TRBJ1-2; 8 positions match TRBD1. V trimming: 5 bases; J trimming: 0 bases; junction bases outside the gene matches: 8. The CDR3 length is 15 residues. Germline V gene sequence: CDR1 GTSNPN, CDR2 SVGIG (reference sequence). The CDR3 region is CAWGQGSPPNYGYTF. In DNA form, the CDR3 reads TGTGCCTGGGGACAGGGATCCCCCCCTAACTATGGCTACACCTTC.

The chain combines TRBV7-9 with TRBJ2-3, with D tentatively TRBD2 (5 bases). V shed 4 bases and J shed 3 bases, with 14 bases lying between them. The CDR3 sequence is 15 residues long. The germline gives CDR1 SEHNR, CDR2 FQNEAQ (reference sequence). The CDR3 nucleotides are TGTGCCAGCAGCTCCCTAGCTGAGGCAACAGATACGCAGTATTTT. Its protein product is CASSSLAEATDTQYF.

This clone has just one count. The V call is TRBV18, the J call TRBJ2-2; 10 bases match TRBD1. CDR1 is KGHSH and CDR2 is LQKENI in the germline V gene. Trimming cost V 6 bases and J 7 bases; bases outside gene matches: 8. CDR3 length: 15 residues. The CDR3 spells CASSGQGIGVGELFF. Written as DNA, the CDR3 is TGTGCCAGCTCGGGACAGGGGATCGGTGTCGGGGAGCTGTTTTTT.

The J gene is TRBJ2-7, the V gene TRBV6-5, with D tentatively TRBD2 (6 bases). The ends were cut back, 2 bases at V and 4 bases at J, with 15 bases in the middle. The CDR3 sequence is 15 residues long. Germline V lookup: CDR1 MNHEY, CDR2 SVGAGI. CDR3 coding DNA: TGTGCCAGCAGTTACGGTCTCAGGGAGGTTTACGAGCAGTACTTC. Translation gives CASSYGLREVYEQYF.

This chain connects TRBV10-3 to TRBJ1-2; D may be TRBD1 (6 bases). The CDR3 sequence is 13 residues long. V was trimmed by 11 bases and J by 13 bases, leaving 26 bases between them. The V gene's germline CDR1 is ENHRY and CDR2 SYGVKD. CDR3 nucleotide sequence: TGTGCCGTCCGGGGGGGGGTACAGGGAGAGAGCACCTTC. The encoded protein is CAVRGGVQGESTF.

The rearrangement uses TRBV2 and TRBJ1-2, with D perhaps matching TRBD1 (6 bases). The length of the CDR3 is 16 residues. Looked up from germline, CDR1 is SNHLY and CDR2 is FYNNEI. Trimming removed 7 bases at V and 5 bases at J, with 23 bases between. The CDR3 DNA is TGTGCCAGCACCTTGATGAGGACAGACCAGCGGTATGGCTACACCTTC. The encoded protein is CASTLMRTDQRYGYTF.

The chain couples TRBV1 to TRBJ2-1; no check of the table's D call, TRBD2, against the DNA was made. TRBV1 is a listed pseudogene. There are 21 residues in the CDR3. CDR3 region: CTSSQPPRVGLAGAPYDEQFF. The CDR3 DNA sequence: TGCACCAGCAGCCAACCTCCCAGGGTCGGGCTAGCGGGAGCGCCATACGATGAGCAGTTCTTC.

The chain employs TRBV7-8 and TRBJ2-1, with 9 bases matching TRBD1. V dropped 4 bases and J dropped 10; count of bases not matched to a gene: 5. The CDR3 is 13 amino acids. Germline CDR1 and CDR2: SGHVS and FQNEAQ. CDR3 sequence: CASSSQGQGEQFF. Here the CDR3 DNA reads TGTGCCAGCAGCTCTCAGGGACAGGGCGAGCAGTTCTTC. Supplemented by reference TRBV7-8 and TRBJ2-1, the full variable domain reads GAGVSQSPRYKVAKRGQDVALRCDPISGHVSLFWYQQALGQGPEFLTYFQNEAQLDKSGLPSDRFFAERPEGSVSTLKIQRTQQEDSAVYLCASSSQGQGEQFFGPGTRLTVL.

Here the CDR3 DNA reads TGTGCCAGCTCCCTAGGACAGATCTACGAGCAGTACTTC. Its protein is CASSLGQIYEQYF. V and J are TRBV18 and TRBJ2-7, with a tentative D call TRBD1 (6 bases). Germline V gene sequence: CDR1 KGHSH, CDR2 LQKENI. This CDR3 region has 13 residues. Between the trimmed V and J ends, which lost 6 bases and 3 bases, there was a span of 12 bases.

The table lists this clone with a count of one. V gene TRBV10-3 combines with J gene TRBJ1-1; D unresolved. Germline values: CDR1 ENHRY, CDR2 SYGVKD. The CDR3 is made up of 13 amino acids. Between the trimmed V and J ends, which lost 2 bases and 2 bases, there was a span of 6 bases. CDR3 in DNA: TGTGCCATCAGTGAGCCGACTAACACTGAAGCTTTCTTT. Protein product: CAISEPTNTEAFF.

This clone appeared a few times. The chain employs TRBV29-1 and TRBJ1-1, with TRBD1 matching 7 bases. V was pared by 7 bases and J by 4 bases, with 9 bases of the junction left unmatched. This CDR3 spans 13 amino acids. Germline values: CDR1 SQVTM, CDR2 ANQGSEA. The CDR3 nucleotides read TGCAGCGCTACAGGGGAAATGAGCACTGAAGCTTTCTTT. It is translated as CSATGEMSTEAFF.

The chain employs TRBV6-5 and TRBJ1-6; D is uncertain. CDR3 length: 14 amino acids. Germline V gene lookup returns CDR1 MNHEY and CDR2 SVGAGI. The V and J ends lost 10 bases and 9 bases respectively, with 19 bases between them. CDR3 sequence reads: CATRGSLSASPLHF. The CDR3 DNA is TGTGCCACCCGTGGGAGTTTATCGGCTTCACCCCTCCACTTT.

The chain is built from TRBV28 and TRBJ2-7; tentative D call: TRBD1 (5 bases). V dropped 11 bases and J dropped 1 base, with 15 bases sitting between them. The CDR3 is made up of 13 amino acids. Germline V gives CDR1 MDHEN, CDR2 SYDVKM. DNA of the CDR3: TGTGCCTGTAGAGACAGTGTATCCTACGAGCAGTACTTC. Protein sequence: CACRDSVSYEQYF.

The gene calls are TRBV5-1 and TRBJ2-3; 10 bases align to TRBD2. Germline V lookup: CDR1 SGHRS, CDR2 YFSETQ. With V trimmed by 4 bases and J by 0 bases, 2 bases remained unmatched. The CDR3 totals 15 residues. The CDR3, as DNA: TGCGCCAGCAGCGCTAGCGGGAGAAGCACAGATACGCAGTATTTT. Protein product: CASSASGRSTDTQYF.

This sequence joins TRBV19 and TRBJ2-3; D is perhaps TRBD1 (6 bases). The germline V gene has CDR1 LNHDA and CDR2 SQIVND (reference sequence). Between the trimmed V and J ends, which lost 10 bases and 2 bases, there was a span of 10 bases. The CDR3 is made up of 12 amino acids. CDR3 residues: CATRTATDTQYF. CDR3 DNA: TGTGCCACAAGGACAGCCACAGATACGCAGTATTTT. The whole variable domain, remainder taken from reference TRBV19 and TRBJ2-3, is DGGITQSPKYLFRKEGQNVTLSCEQNLNHDAMYWYRQDPGQGLRLIYYSQIVNDFQKGDIAEGYSVSREKKESFPLTVTSAQKNPTAFYLCATRTATDTQYFGPGTRLTVL.

The chain uses TRBV5-1 and TRBJ2-2, with D unclear. The CDR3 is 17 residues long. Trimming took off 0 bases at V and 1 base at J, with 13 bases between the two ends. From germline, CDR1 is SGHRS and CDR2 YFSETQ. CDR3 nucleotide sequence: TGCGCCAGCAGCTTGGAGTACGCCCCCGGGAACACCGGGGAGCTGTTTTTT. Translating gives CASSLEYAPGNTGELFF.

The chain is built from TRBV9 and TRBJ1-2; 12 bases are a match to TRBD1. The CDR3 contains 15 residues. V shed 3 bases, J shed 7 bases, and the junction held 7 bases outside the gene matches. Germline CDR1 and CDR2: SGDLS and YYNGEE. CDR3 region: CASSGGGDRGLGYTF. The CDR3 DNA sequence: TGTGCCAGCAGCGGGGGTGGGGACAGGGGGCTTGGCTACACCTTC.

V is TRBV29-1 and J is TRBJ2-2; D not resolved. CDR3 length equals 14 residues. CDR1 is SQVTM and CDR2 is ANQGSEA in the germline V gene. The V end was cut by 4 bases, the J end by 1 base, with 10 bases between. CDR3 loop: CSVVVQLNTGELFF. The CDR3 bases are TGCAGCGTTGTGGTACAGTTGAACACCGGGGAGCTGTTTTTT.

The chain combines TRBV19 with TRBJ1-2; weak D call: TRBD1 (6 bases). The V end was cut by 8 bases, the J end by 5 bases, with 15 bases between. CDR3 length: 13 residues. The germline V gene has CDR1 LNHDA and CDR2 SQIVND (reference sequence). In DNA, the CDR3 is TGTGCCAGTCTCCCAGGGGCGAATTATGGCTACACCTTC. The encoded protein is CASLPGANYGYTF.

This sequence joins TRBV6-5 and TRBJ2-1; unclear D gene. The CDR3 contains 14 residues. Trimming removed 0 bases at V and 4 bases at J, with 7 bases between. From germline, CDR1 is MNHEY and CDR2 SVGAGI. Written as DNA, the CDR3 is TGTGCCAGCAGTTACTCTGGGCCATACAATGAGCAGTTCTTC. Protein: CASSYSGPYNEQFF.

The chain has TRBV6-1 and TRBJ1-1, with a possible D match to TRBD1 (5 bases). The CDR3 is 15 residues long. V gave up 6 bases and J gave up 5 bases, with 19 bases separating them. Germline assignment: CDR1 MNHNS and CDR2 SASEGT. CDR3 in amino acids: CASRAGSGGETEAFF. In nucleotides, the CDR3 is TGTGCCAGCAGAGCCGGTTCGGGGGGAGAAACTGAAGCTTTCTTT.